This passage covers 14 T cell receptor beta chains from one sample sequenced in a study of T cells in Graves' hyperthyroidism and ophthalmopathy. Amplification yielded TCR beta CDR3 regions, with RNA transcripts as the source. A set of HTBI primers served as the primers for a first-round RT-PCR of the TCR CDR3. TCRdb reprocessed the multiplex PCR reads via MiXCR and lists one record per CDR3 protein. Among a few hundred thousand distinct CDR3 sequences listed, 15% to 18% were seen once. The sample comprised blood. These receptors originate from a woman aged 18-29 years with Graves' hyperthyroidism.

V and J are TRBV20-1 and TRBJ1-5; TRBD1 aligns across 9 bases. With V trimmed by 6 bases and J by 3 bases, 6 bases remained unmatched. The CDR3 runs 14 residues. Germline loops: CDR1 DFQATT, CDR2 SNEGSKA (reference sequence). The CDR3 DNA follows: TGCAGTGCCGACGGGACAGGGCTCAATCAGCCCCAGCATTTT. It codes for CSADGTGLNQPQHF.

This clonotype was picked up many times. The chain couples TRBV2 to TRBJ2-7; D not resolved. This CDR3 comprises 14 residues. The germline gives CDR1 SNHLY, CDR2 FYNNEI. Trimming cost V 8 bases and J 5 bases, with 19 bases left between them. DNA of the CDR3: TGTGCCAGCCGCTTGGAGAAGGGAACCAACGAGCAGTACTTC. As protein: CASRLEKGTNEQYF.

In its sample, this clonotype was seen many times. The rearrangement uses TRBV5-5 and TRBJ1-1; no clear D gene. Trimming took 0 bases from V and 3 from J, leaving 6 bases between them. The CDR3 is made up of 13 amino acids. Germline V gives CDR1 SGHKS, CDR2 YYEKEE (reference sequence). The CDR3 loop reads CASSLDRDTEAFF. Written as DNA, the CDR3 is TGTGCCAGCAGCTTGGATAGGGACACTGAAGCTTTCTTT.

This sequence joins TRBV7-6 and TRBJ1-5; D gene unclear. The CDR3 spans 18 residues. V gave up 0 bases and J gave up 2 bases, with 17 bases separating them. Germline CDR1 and CDR2: SGHVS and FNYEAQ. CDR3 protein: CASSLARESPGGNQPQHF. The CDR3 DNA reads TGTGCCAGCAGCTTAGCTCGGGAGTCGCCGGGTGGCAATCAGCCCCAGCATTTT.

The chain recombines TRBV11-3 with TRBJ1-1; 7 nucleotides agree with TRBD1. J was trimmed by 5 bases and V by 6 bases; bases with no gene match: 9. The germline gives CDR1 SGHNT, CDR2 YENEEA. CDR3 length: 14 residues. The CDR3 coding sequence is TGTGCCAGCAGAGGGACAGTAGGGAATACTGAAGCTTTCTTT. It translates to CASRGTVGNTEAFF.

A few counts support this clonotype. This may stem from a read error, because a much larger clone lies one nucleotide away. The rearrangement links TRBV6-1 to TRBJ2-7; 13 bases match TRBD2. This CDR3 comprises 16 residues. Germline CDR1 and CDR2: MNHNS and SASEGT. The CDR3 nucleotides read TGTGCCAGCAGTGAAGCGACTAGCGGGAGGTCGTACGGGCAGTACTTC. Encoded protein: CASSEATSGRSYGQYF.

This sequence joins TRBV6-5 and TRBJ1-2; D possibly corresponds to TRBD1 (5 bases). This CDR3 has 14 amino acids. Trimming stripped 2 bases from V and 8 bases from J, with 15 bases between. Germline V CDR1 and CDR2: MNHEY, SVGAGI. This CDR3 is CASSYSGRVQGYTF. The CDR3 DNA sequence: TGTGCCAGCAGTTACAGCGGCAGGGTCCAGGGCTACACCTTC.

This clonotype showed up just a few times. The chain links TRBV6-2 or TRBV6-3 to TRBJ2-3, with D perhaps TRBD1 (6 bases). The CDR3 length is 20 residues. The germline CDR1 and CDR2 sequences are MNHEY and SVGEGT. V dropped 0 bases and J dropped 2 bases, with 24 bases sitting between them. The CDR3 spells CASSYSIQGLPGHYTDTQYF. CDR3 DNA: TGTGCCAGCAGTTACTCGATTCAGGGCCTCCCGGGACATTACACAGATACGCAGTATTTT.

This rearrangement joins TRBV7-2 to TRBJ1-5; 7 bases match TRBD1. Per the germline V gene, CDR1 is SGHTA and CDR2 is FQGNSA. V dropped 5 bases and J dropped 7; count of bases not matched to a gene: 11. This CDR3 contains 15 residues. In DNA, the CDR3 is TGTGCCAGCAGCACATTGACAGGGAAGGGCCAGCCCCAGCATTTT. This gives the protein CASSTLTGKGQPQHF.

The table lists this clonotype with a few counts. The chain links TRBV9 to TRBJ2-3; D ambiguous. The CDR3 consists of 15 residues. The ends were cut back, 0 bases at V and 1 base at J, with 9 bases in the middle. Germline CDR1 is SGDLS and CDR2 is YYNGEE. CDR3 amino acids: CASSVDGSRTDTQYF. The CDR3 DNA reads TGTGCCAGCAGCGTAGACGGATCACGCACAGATACGCAGTATTTT.

The chain joins TRBV5-1 to TRBJ2-7, with 13 bases matching TRBD2. The CDR3 is 16 residues long. V lost 3 bases to trimming and J lost 6 bases; unmatched junction nucleotides: 9. The germline gives CDR1 SGHRS, CDR2 YFSETQ. This CDR3 reads CASSSHPLAGGGEQYF. CDR3 DNA: TGCGCCAGCAGCTCACACCCACTAGCGGGGGGGGGCGAGCAGTACTTC. The complete variable domain, with remaining parts taken from reference TRBV5-1 and TRBJ2-7, reads KAGVTQTPRYLIKTRGQQVTLSCSPISGHRSVSWYQQTPGQGLQFLFEYFSETQRNKGNFPGRFSGRQFSNSRSEMNVSTLELGDSALYLCASSSHPLAGGGEQYFGPGTRLTVT.

This clonotype was counted ten times or more. V and J are TRBV15 and TRBJ2-7, with 8 bases matching TRBD2. Germline V gene lookup returns CDR1 LNHNV and CDR2 YYDKDF (reference sequence). The CDR3 runs to 16 residues. Trimming cost V 0 bases and J 5 bases; bases outside gene matches: 9. DNA of the CDR3: TGTGCCACCAGCAGAGATATGGTCGGAGCGGGGGACGAGCAGTACTTC. Protein product: CATSRDMVGAGDEQYF.

This clonotype came up a few times. One end of the junction is discordant with germline, which a read error may explain. The chain uses TRBV28 and TRBJ1-2; possibly TRBD1 for D (6 bases). Germline lookup yields CDR1 MDHEN and CDR2 SYDVKM. The CDR3 consists of 14 residues. The CDR3 sequence is CASGFGQTDYGYTF. CDR3 coding DNA: TGTGCCAGCGGTTTCGGACAGACAGATTATGGCTACACCTTC.

The table lists this clonotype with many counts. The genes are TRBV6-1 and TRBJ2-3, with D possibly TRBD1 on 6 matching bases. This CDR3 has 16 amino acids. In germline, CDR1 is MNHNS, CDR2 SASEGT. V lost 7 bases and J 0 bases, leaving 17 bases between the germline ends. In DNA form, the CDR3 reads TGTGCCAGCAAAGGGGGTCAGCCCTTTAGCACAGATACGCAGTATTTT. This encodes CASKGGQPFSTDTQYF.